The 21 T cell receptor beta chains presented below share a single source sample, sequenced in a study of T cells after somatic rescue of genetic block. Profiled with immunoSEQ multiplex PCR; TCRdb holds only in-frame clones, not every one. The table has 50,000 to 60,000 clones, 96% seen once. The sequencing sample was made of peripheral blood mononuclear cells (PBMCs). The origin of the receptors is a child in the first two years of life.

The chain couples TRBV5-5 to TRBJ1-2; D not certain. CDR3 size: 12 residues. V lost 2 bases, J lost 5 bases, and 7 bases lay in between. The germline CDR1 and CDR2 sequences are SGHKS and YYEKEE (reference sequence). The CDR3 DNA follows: TGTGCCAGCAGCTTTGCGGGATATGGCTACACCTTC. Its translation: CASSFAGYGYTF.

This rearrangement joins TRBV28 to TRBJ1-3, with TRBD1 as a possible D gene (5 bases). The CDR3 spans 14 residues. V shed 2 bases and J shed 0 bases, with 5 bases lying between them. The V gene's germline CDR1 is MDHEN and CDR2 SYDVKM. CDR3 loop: CASSLGHSGNTIYF. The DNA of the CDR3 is TGTGCCAGCAGTTTAGGACACTCTGGAAACACCATATATTTT.

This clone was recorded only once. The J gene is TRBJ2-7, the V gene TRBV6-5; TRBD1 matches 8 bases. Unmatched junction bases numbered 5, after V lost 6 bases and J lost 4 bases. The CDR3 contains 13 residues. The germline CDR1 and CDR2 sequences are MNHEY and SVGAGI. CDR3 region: CASSQGAGYEQYF. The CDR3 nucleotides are TGTGCCAGCAGCCAGGGGGCGGGATACGAGCAGTACTTC.

The CDR3 sequence: CASRQAVSYNEQFF. The CDR3 DNA follows: TGCGCCAGCAGGCAAGCGGTCTCCTACAATGAGCAGTTCTTC. The chain links TRBV5-1 to TRBJ2-1; TRBD2 is a possible D gene (5 bases). The CDR3 totals 14 residues. Germline CDR1 reads SGHRS; CDR2 reads YFSETQ. V was cut by 5 bases and J by 0 bases, with 9 bases left in between. Looking up the rest from reference TRBV5-1 and TRBJ2-1 gives the full variable domain: KAGVTQTPRYLIKTRGQQVTLSCSPISGHRSVSWYQQTPGQGLQFLFEYFSETQRNKGNFPGRFSGRQFSNSRSEMNVSTLELGDSALYLCASRQAVSYNEQFFGPGTRLTVL.

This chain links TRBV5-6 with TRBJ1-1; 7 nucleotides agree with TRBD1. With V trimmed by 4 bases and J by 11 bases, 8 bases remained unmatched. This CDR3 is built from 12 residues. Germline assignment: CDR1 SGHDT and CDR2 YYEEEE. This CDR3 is CASSRTGINAFF. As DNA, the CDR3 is TGTGCCAGCAGCCGGACAGGCATTAACGCTTTCTTT.

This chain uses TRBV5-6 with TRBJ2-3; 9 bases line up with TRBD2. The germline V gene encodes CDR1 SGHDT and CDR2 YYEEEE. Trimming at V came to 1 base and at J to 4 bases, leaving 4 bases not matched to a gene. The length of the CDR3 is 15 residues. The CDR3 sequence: CASSLIAGESDTQYF. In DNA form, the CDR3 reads TGTGCCAGCAGCTTGATAGCGGGAGAGTCAGATACGCAGTATTTT.

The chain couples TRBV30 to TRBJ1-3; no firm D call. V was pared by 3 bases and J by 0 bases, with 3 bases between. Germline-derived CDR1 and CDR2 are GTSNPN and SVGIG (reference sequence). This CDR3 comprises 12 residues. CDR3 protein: CAWSNSGNTIYF. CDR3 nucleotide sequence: TGTGCCTGGAGCAACTCTGGAAACACCATATATTTT.

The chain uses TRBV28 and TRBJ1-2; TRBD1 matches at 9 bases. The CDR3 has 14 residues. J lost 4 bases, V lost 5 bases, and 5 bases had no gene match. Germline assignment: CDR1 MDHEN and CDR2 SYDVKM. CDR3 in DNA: TGTGCCAGCAGTCGGGACAGGGTGGCCTATGGCTACACCTTC. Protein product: CASSRDRVAYGYTF.

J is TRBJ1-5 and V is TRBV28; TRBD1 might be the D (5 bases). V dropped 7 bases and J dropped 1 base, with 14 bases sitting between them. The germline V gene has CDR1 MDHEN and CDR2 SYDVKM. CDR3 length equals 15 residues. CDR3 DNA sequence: TGTGCCAGCACCTTGGGAGGGGCAAGCAATCAGCCCCAGCATTTT. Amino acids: CASTLGGASNQPQHF. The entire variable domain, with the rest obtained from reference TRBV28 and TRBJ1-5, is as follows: DVKVTQSSRYLVKRTGEKVFLECVQDMDHENMFWYRQDPGLGLRLIYFSYDVKMKEKGDIPEGYSVSREKKERFSLILESASTNQTSMYLCASTLGGASNQPQHFGDGTRLSIL.

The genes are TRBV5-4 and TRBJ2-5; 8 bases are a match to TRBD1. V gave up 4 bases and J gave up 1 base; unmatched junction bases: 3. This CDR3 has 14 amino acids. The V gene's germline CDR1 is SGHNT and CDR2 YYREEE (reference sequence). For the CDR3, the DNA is TGTGCCAGCAGCGACAGGGGACCCCAAGAGACCCAGTACTTC. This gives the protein CASSDRGPQETQYF.

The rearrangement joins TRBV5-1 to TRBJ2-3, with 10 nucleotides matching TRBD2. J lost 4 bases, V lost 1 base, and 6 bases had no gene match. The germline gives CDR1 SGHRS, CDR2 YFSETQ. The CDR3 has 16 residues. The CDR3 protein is CASSLNPSGRSDTQYF. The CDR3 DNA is TGCGCCAGCAGCTTGAATCCTAGCGGGAGATCAGATACGCAGTATTTT.

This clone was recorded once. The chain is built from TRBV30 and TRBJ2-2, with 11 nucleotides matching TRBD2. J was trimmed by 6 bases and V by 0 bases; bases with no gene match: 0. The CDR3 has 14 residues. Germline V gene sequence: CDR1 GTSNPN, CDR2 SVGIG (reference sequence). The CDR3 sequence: CAWSVLAGAGELFF. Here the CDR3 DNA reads TGTGCCTGGAGTGTACTAGCGGGAGCCGGGGAGCTGTTTTTT.

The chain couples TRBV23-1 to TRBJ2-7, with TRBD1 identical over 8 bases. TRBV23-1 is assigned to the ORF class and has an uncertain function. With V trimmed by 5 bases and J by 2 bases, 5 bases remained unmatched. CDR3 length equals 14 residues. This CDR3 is CASSRWTGTYEQYF. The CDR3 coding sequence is TGCGCCAGCAGTAGATGGACAGGGACCTACGAGCAGTACTTC.

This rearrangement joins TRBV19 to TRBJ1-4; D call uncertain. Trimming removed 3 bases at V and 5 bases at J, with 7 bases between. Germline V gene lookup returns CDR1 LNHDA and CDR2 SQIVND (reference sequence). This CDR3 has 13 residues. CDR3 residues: CASSMGRNEKLFF. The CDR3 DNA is TGTGCCAGTAGTATGGGCCGGAATGAAAAACTGTTTTTT.

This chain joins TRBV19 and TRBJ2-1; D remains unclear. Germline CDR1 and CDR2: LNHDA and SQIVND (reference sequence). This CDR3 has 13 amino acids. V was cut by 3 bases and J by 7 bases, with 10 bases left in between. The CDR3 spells CASSIGSRNEQFF. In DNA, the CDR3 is TGTGCCAGTAGTATCGGCAGCCGGAATGAGCAGTTCTTC.

The CDR3: CASSTYSPLTKNIQYF. Written as DNA, the CDR3 is TGTGCCAGTAGTACGTACAGTCCCTTGACCAAAAACATTCAGTACTTC. The gene calls are TRBV19 and TRBJ2-4; no reliable D call. CDR3 size: 16 residues. V was cut by 4 bases and J by 2 bases, with 15 bases left in between. CDR1 LNHDA and CDR2 SQIVND come from the germline V gene (reference sequence).

The CDR3 DNA is TGTGCCATCAGTGAGCAGGGGATTGGCTACACCTTC. Amino acid sequence: CAISEQGIGYTF. The chain has TRBV10-3 and TRBJ1-2; possibly TRBD1 for D (6 bases). Germline V lookup: CDR1 ENHRY, CDR2 SYGVKD. The CDR3 is 12 residues long. With 2 bases removed from V and 7 bases from J, the gap between germline ends came to 8 bases.

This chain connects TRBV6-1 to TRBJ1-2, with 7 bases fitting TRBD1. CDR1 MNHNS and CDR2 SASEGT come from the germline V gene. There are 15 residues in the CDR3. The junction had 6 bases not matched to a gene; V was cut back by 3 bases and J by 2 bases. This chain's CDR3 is CASSDRGSFNYGYTF. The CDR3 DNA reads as TGTGCCAGCAGTGACAGGGGGTCATTCAACTATGGCTACACCTTC.

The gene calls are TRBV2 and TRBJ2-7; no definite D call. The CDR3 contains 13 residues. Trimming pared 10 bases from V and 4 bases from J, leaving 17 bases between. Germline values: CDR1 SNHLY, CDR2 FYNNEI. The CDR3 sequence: CATLTGVSYEQYF. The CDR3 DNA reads TGTGCCACCCTCACTGGGGTTTCTTACGAGCAGTACTTC.

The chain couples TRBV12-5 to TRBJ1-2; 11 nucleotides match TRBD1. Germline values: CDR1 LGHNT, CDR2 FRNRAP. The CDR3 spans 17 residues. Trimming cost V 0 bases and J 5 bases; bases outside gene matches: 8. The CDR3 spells CASGLVRGQGATYGYTF. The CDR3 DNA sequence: TGTGCTAGTGGTTTGGTACGAGGACAGGGGGCGACTTATGGCTACACCTTC.

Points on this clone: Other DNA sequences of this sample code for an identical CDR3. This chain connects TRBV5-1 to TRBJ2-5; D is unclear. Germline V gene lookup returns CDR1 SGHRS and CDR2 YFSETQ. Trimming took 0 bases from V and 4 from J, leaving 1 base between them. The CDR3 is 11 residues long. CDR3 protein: CASSLAETQYF. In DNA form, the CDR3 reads TGCGCCAGCAGCTTGGCAGAGACCCAGTACTTC.